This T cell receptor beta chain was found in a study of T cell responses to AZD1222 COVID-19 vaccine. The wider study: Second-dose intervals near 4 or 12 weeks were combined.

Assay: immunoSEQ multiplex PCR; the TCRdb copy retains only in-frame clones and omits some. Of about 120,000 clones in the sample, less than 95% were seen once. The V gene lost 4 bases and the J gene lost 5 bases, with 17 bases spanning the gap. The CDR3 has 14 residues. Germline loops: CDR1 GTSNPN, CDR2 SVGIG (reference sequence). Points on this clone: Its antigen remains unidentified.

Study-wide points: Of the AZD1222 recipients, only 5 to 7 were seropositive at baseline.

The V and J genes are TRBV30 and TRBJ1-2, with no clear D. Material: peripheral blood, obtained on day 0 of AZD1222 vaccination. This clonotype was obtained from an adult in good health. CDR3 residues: CAWNELLEAYGYTF. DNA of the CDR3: TGTGCCTGGAACGAACTCCTAGAGGCTTATGGCTACACCTTC.